Each of the 23 T cell receptor beta chains below was sequenced from the same sample in a study of blood T cell repertoires in COVID-19 (TCRdb year 2020). The library came from the immunoSEQ multiplex PCR assay. TCRdb provides this immuneACCESS table in a form limited to in-frame rearrangements. Some clones are lacking; in checked studies, under half of them reflect an unresolved V gene, and why the rest are absent is not known. A total of approximately 200,000 clones appear in this sample, 80% to 85% of them only once. More than 2.5% of the sample comes from the top ten. Sequencing input: peripheral blood. These receptors were obtained from a woman in her thirties who had recovered from COVID-19.

Comments on this clone: Distinct nucleotide sequences in the sample also encode this CDR3. The chain employs TRBV5-1 and TRBJ2-5; D might be TRBD2 (5 bases). The CDR3 loop spans 13 amino acids. Germline CDR1 reads SGHRS; CDR2 reads YFSETQ. V dropped 5 bases and J dropped 2 bases, with 10 bases sitting between them. The CDR3 protein is CASSRGVQETQYF. As DNA, the CDR3 is TGCGCCAGCAGTCGGGGAGTACAAGAGACCCAGTACTTC.

The chain joins TRBV11-2 to TRBJ2-7, with D possibly being TRBD2 (6 bases). The CDR3 has 15 residues. Germline V gene lookup returns CDR1 SGHAT and CDR2 FQNNGV. Trimming removed 1 base from V and 0 bases from J, with 10 bases in between. The CDR3 sequence: CASSLGAGPSYEQYF. CDR3 in DNA: TGTGCCAGCAGCTTAGGGGCGGGACCCTCCTACGAGCAGTACTTC.

The V gene is TRBV7-2, the J gene TRBJ1-3, with D maybe TRBD1 (5 bases). Trimming cost V 3 bases and J 0 bases, with 9 bases left between them. The CDR3 spans 15 residues. Germline V CDR1 and CDR2: SGHTA, FQGNSA. The CDR3 coding sequence is TGTGCCAGCAGCTTCAGGGCTGGCTCTGGAAACACCATATATTTT. It specifies CASSFRAGSGNTIYF.

CDR3 amino acids: CASRPGTGGPVRNEKLFF. The CDR3 DNA reads TGTGCCAGCAGGCCCGGGACAGGGGGTCCGGTCCGTAATGAAAAACTGTTTTTT. V is TRBV7-9 and J is TRBJ1-4; 11 positions match TRBD1. Germline lookup yields CDR1 SEHNR and CDR2 FQNEAQ (reference sequence). V lost 6 bases, J lost 4 bases, and 13 bases stayed unmatched. The CDR3 covers 18 residues.

The rearrangement links TRBV21-1 to TRBJ1-5; the table names TRBD1, a call not compared with the DNA. TRBV21-1 is a documented pseudogene. This CDR3 spans 14 amino acids. The CDR3 bases are TGTGCCAGCACAGGGCAGGACCTAAAACAGCCCCAGCATTTT. This encodes CASTGQDLKQPQHF.

This clone was counted once. The chain joins TRBV21-1 to TRBJ2-3; the table's D call, TRBD1, was not checked against the DNA. TRBV21-1 is a known pseudogene. This CDR3 contains 22 residues. DNA for the CDR3: TGTGCCAGCAGCAGGGAGTCGACAGGGGGAGGAAGGGGACCCGAGATCAGACATACGCAGTATTTT. This sequence encodes CASSRESTGGGRGPEIRHTQYF.

CDR3 sequence (DNA): TGTGCCAGCAGTGAGACAGGGGGCGGTATCACAGATACGCAGTATTTT. Protein sequence: CASSETGGGITDTQYF. The genes are TRBV6-1 and TRBJ2-3; TRBD1 matches 10 bases. CDR1 and CDR2 (germline): MNHNS, SASEGT. V trimming: 3 bases; J trimming: 2 bases; junction bases outside the gene matches: 5. CDR3 length equals 16 residues.

This clone showed up just a few times. The J gene is TRBJ1-6, the V gene TRBV5-4, with D possibly matching TRBD1 (5 bases). This CDR3 is built from 15 residues. Germline loops: CDR1 SGHNT, CDR2 YYREEE (reference sequence). Trimming pared 5 bases from V and 4 bases from J, leaving 13 bases between. The CDR3 loop is CASSRMGGYNSPLHF. The CDR3 bases are TGTGCCAGCAGTAGGATGGGGGGTTATAATTCACCCCTCCACTTT. The variable domain in full, completed from reference TRBV5-4 and TRBJ1-6, reads ETGVTQSPTHLIKTRGQQVTLRCSSQSGHNTVSWYQQALGQGPQFIFQYYREEENGRGNFPPRFSGLQFPNYSSELNVNALELDDSALYLCASSRMGGYNSPLHFGNGTRLTVT.

The V call is TRBV12-3 or TRBV12-4, the J call TRBJ2-3; D possibly corresponds to TRBD2 (6 bases). The CDR3 is 12 residues long. The V end was cut by 10 bases, the J end by 7 bases, with 15 bases between. The CDR3 here is CATLGEEYTQYF. The CDR3 region has the DNA TGTGCCACTCTTGGGGAGGAGTATACGCAGTATTTT.

The rearrangement links TRBV9 to TRBJ2-1; a possible D gene is TRBD1 (6 bases). V was cut by 0 bases and J by 2 bases, with 9 bases left in between. Germline V lookup: CDR1 SGDLS, CDR2 YYNGEE. The CDR3 contains 15 residues. This CDR3 reads CASSVEGTPYNEQFF. In DNA, the CDR3 is TGTGCCAGCAGCGTAGAGGGGACACCCTACAATGAGCAGTTCTTC.

The chain carries TRBV4-1 and TRBJ1-1, with no clear D. CDR1 is MGHRA and CDR2 is YSYEKL in the germline V gene. V lost 1 base, J lost 5 bases, and 11 bases lay in between. The CDR3 totals 14 residues. As DNA, the CDR3 is TGCGCCAGCAGCCAAGGAACAGTGTCGACTGAAGCTTTCTTT. Its translation is CASSQGTVSTEAFF.

This clone appeared a single time. The rearrangement joins TRBV2 to TRBJ2-7; TRBD1 might be the D (5 bases). V lost 0 bases to trimming and J lost 3 bases, with 9 bases between them. The CDR3 loop spans 14 amino acids. CDR1 and CDR2 from the germline V gene are SNHLY and FYNNEI. The CDR3 coding sequence is TGTGCCAGCAGTGAAGCCCCAGGGAACTACGAGCAGTACTTC. Its protein product is CASSEAPGNYEQYF.

The V call is TRBV27, the J call TRBJ1-3, with a weak D call TRBD1 (5 bases). CDR3 length: 15 amino acids. Per germline, CDR1 MNHEY and CDR2 SMNVEV (reference sequence). Deletions cut 0 bases from V and 0 bases from J, with 6 bases between. CDR3 region: CASSLSGGSGNTIYF. In nucleotides, the CDR3 is TGTGCCAGCAGTTTATCGGGGGGCTCTGGAAACACCATATATTTT.

The chain recombines TRBV19 with TRBJ1-6, with 7 bases fitting TRBD1. This CDR3 is built from 13 residues. Germline CDR1 and CDR2: LNHDA and SQIVND (reference sequence). V gave up 2 bases and J gave up 8 bases; unmatched junction bases: 0. This CDR3 is CASSIQGDSPLHF. In nucleotides, the CDR3 is TGTGCCAGTAGTATACAGGGGGATTCACCCCTCCACTTT.

This clone was seen a single time. V gene TRBV28 combines with J gene TRBJ1-4, with D possibly matching TRBD1 (6 bases). The CDR3 consists of 18 residues. From germline, CDR1 is MDHEN and CDR2 SYDVKM. With 3 bases removed from V and 0 bases from J, the gap between germline ends came to 17 bases. As DNA, the CDR3 is TGTGCCAGCAGTTTGGCAGGGGCCCTAGCCGCAACTAATGAAAAACTGTTTTTT. It codes for CASSLAGALAATNEKLFF.

The rearrangement links TRBV3-1 (or the pseudogene TRBV3-2) to TRBJ1-5; 7 nucleotides match TRBD1. V lost 4 bases to trimming and J lost 5 bases; unmatched junction nucleotides: 2. The germline V gene encodes CDR1 LGHDT and CDR2 YNNKEL (reference sequence). This CDR3 is built from 13 residues. CDR3 loop: CASSRGTDQPQHF. The CDR3 DNA follows: TGTGCCAGCAGCCGTGGGACAGATCAGCCCCAGCATTTT.

V is TRBV18 and J is TRBJ1-1; 7 nucleotides line up with TRBD1. There are 16 residues in the CDR3. CDR1 is KGHSH, CDR2 LQKENI, per germline. V gave up 0 bases and J gave up 3 bases; unmatched junction bases: 7. CDR3 amino acids: CASSPPRYRGYTEAFF. The CDR3 coding sequence is TGTGCCAGCTCACCACCCCGATACAGGGGATACACTGAAGCTTTCTTT.

The V call is TRBV7-9, the J call TRBJ1-5; TRBD1 is a possible D gene (6 bases). This CDR3 contains 16 residues. Germline lookup yields CDR1 SEHNR and CDR2 FQNEAQ (reference sequence). V was cut by 3 bases and J by 7 bases, with 19 bases left in between. In DNA, the CDR3 is TGTGCCAGCAGCTTTTCGTCACAGGGAATTGGGCAGCCCCAGCATTTT. It codes for CASSFSSQGIGQPQHF.

Here the CDR3 reads CASSLVTNYTF. In nucleotides, the CDR3 is TGTGCCAGCAGCTTGGTGACAAACTACACCTTC. V usage is TRBV5-4 and J usage is TRBJ1-2, with D unresolved. Trimming cost V 0 bases and J 10 bases, with 7 bases left between them. This CDR3 spans 11 amino acids. Germline V CDR1 and CDR2: SGHNT, YYREEE (reference sequence).

V and J are TRBV3-1 (or the pseudogene TRBV3-2) and TRBJ2-3; 7 bases line up with TRBD2. CDR1 is LGHDT, CDR2 YNNKEL, per germline (reference sequence). There are 15 residues in the CDR3. Germline trimming cut 2 bases from V and 2 bases from J; bases unmatched to any gene: 4. CDR3 sequence (DNA): TGTGCCAGCAGCCAAACTAGCGTATCCACAGATACGCAGTATTTT. Translation: CASSQTSVSTDTQYF.

This chain links TRBV7-2 with TRBJ2-3; TRBD2 matches at 8 bases. The CDR3 spans 14 residues. With V trimmed by 4 bases and J by 7 bases, 7 bases remained unmatched. Germline V gene data show CDR1 as SGHTA and CDR2 as FQGNSA. The CDR3 loop reads CASSSSGSLHTQYF. For the CDR3, the DNA is TGTGCCAGCAGCTCTAGCGGGTCCCTCCATACGCAGTATTTT.

The rearrangement uses TRBV14 and TRBJ1-2, with D maybe TRBD1 (5 bases). Trimming stripped 4 bases from V and 8 bases from J, with 23 bases between. Germline V lookup: CDR1 SGHDN, CDR2 FVKESK. CDR3 size: 16 residues. As DNA, the CDR3 is TGTGCCAGCAGCCGCCGAGGAGGGGATCGCGGACCAGGCTACACCTTC. It encodes CASSRRGGDRGPGYTF.

The rearrangement links TRBV7-8 to TRBJ1-5, with 10 positions matching TRBD1. V lost 0 bases to trimming and J lost 4 bases; unmatched junction nucleotides: 3. Per germline, CDR1 SGHVS and CDR2 FQNEAQ. CDR3 size: 16 residues. This CDR3 is CASSLAAGQGNQPQHF. In DNA form, the CDR3 reads TGTGCCAGCAGCTTAGCGGCGGGACAGGGGAATCAGCCCCAGCATTTT.